The clone carrying this T cell receptor (beta chain) has just one count. Antigen specificity is unknown. The sample belongs to a study of shared clonotypes between healthy human individuals. The wider study: Per donor, three plates held CD4 naive cells, three held CD4 memory, two held CD8 naive and one held CD8 memory. Study observations and caveats: Sequencing depth was expected to affect clonotype sharing among donors. Among the subsets, naive ones generally showed larger estimated richness than memory ones.

V was clipped by 4 bases and J by 5 bases, with 14 bases between them. Germline lookup yields CDR1 MDHEN and CDR2 SYDVKM. The CDR3 is 14 residues long. Every contributor of samples was a Caucasian grown-up residing in Nashville, Tennessee. Using immunoSEQ multiplex PCR, the repertoire was profiled, and TCRdb retains in-frame clones only, with some absent. Of a few million clones in the sample, 93% are singletons; the top ten hold 0.39%. Source material: naive CD4+ T cells from PBMCs. Subset indicated: CD45RA+ positively selected. The chain is built from TRBV28 and TRBJ1-1; D not resolved. The receptor was isolated from a man aged 18 to 30 in good health. Some clones in this sample may be carry-over from other donors' samples. CDR3 in DNA: TGTGCCAGCAGTTACCGTGTTACGGGGACTGAAGCTTTCTTT. Protein sequence: CASSYRVTGTEAFF.